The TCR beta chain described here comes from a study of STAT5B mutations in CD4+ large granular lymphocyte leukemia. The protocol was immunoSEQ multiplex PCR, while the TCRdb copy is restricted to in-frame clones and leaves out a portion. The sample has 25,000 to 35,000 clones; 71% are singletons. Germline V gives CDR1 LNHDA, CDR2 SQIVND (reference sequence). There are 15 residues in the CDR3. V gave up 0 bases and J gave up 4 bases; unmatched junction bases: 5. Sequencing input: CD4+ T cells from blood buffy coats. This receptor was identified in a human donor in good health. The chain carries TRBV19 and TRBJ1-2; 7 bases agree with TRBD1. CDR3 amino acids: CASSIDWDSSYGYTF. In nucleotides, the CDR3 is TGTGCCAGTAGTATAGATTGGGACAGCAGCTATGGCTACACCTTC.